This note documents a single T cell receptor (beta chain) sequence. What it binds is not known. The data stem from a study of cytomegalovirus exposure and HLA in healthy donors. V was pared by 6 bases and J by 7 bases, with 15 bases between. Germline V gene data show CDR1 as MNHEY and CDR2 as SMNVEV (reference sequence). The CDR3 spans 14 residues. In the PCR, 60 Vbeta and 13 Jbeta primers were used. Assay used: immunoSEQ multiplex PCR; TCRdb lists only in-frame clones, some missing. Of around 120,000 clones in the sample, over 65% were seen once. Study observations and caveats: TCR beta V- and J-gene trimming, according to a later analysis, was linked to a missense DCLRE1C variant.

J is TRBJ1-4 and V is TRBV27, with D possibly TRBD1 on 5 matching bases. The source material was PBMCs. The TCR sequence derives from a woman in her forties in good health and CMV-seropositive. CDR3 nucleotide sequence: TGTGCCAGCAGGGGGGGAGGGTCCGGTGAAAAACTGTTTTTT. This codes for CASRGGGSGEKLFF. Looking up the rest from reference TRBV27 and TRBJ1-4 gives the full variable domain: EAQVTQNPRYLITVTGKKLTVTCSQNMNHEYMSWYRQDPGLGLRQIYYSMNVEVTDKGDVPEGYKVSRKEKRNFPLILESPSPNQTSLYFCASRGGGSGEKLFFGSGTQLSVL.